Here is one TCR beta chain with its context. Antigen unknown. The study sampled nominally healthy donors, though unrecorded immune exposures were likely. This PCR relied on a set of 60 Vbeta primers and 13 Jbeta primers. The repertoire was sequenced with immunoSEQ multiplex PCR; TCRdb's copy has only in-frame clones and lacks some. Among fewer than 200,000 clones listed, around four fifths were seen once. This record comes from a study of cytomegalovirus exposure and HLA in healthy donors. Study results and limitations: Cytomegalovirus status was reportedly diagnosed by the classifier with high sensitivity and specificity. In a later analysis, V- and J-gene trimming of beta chains associated with a DCLRE1C missense variant, replicated independently.

V was clipped by 6 bases and J by 8 bases, with 19 bases between them. Germline V gene data show CDR1 as SGHTA and CDR2 as FQGNSA. The CDR3 is 15 amino acids. Specimen: PBMCs. The TCR comes from a young man in good health and CMV-seronegative. This chain links TRBV7-2 with TRBJ1-4; no clear D gene. CDR3 sequence: CASRRIHTSGEKLFF. The CDR3 DNA is TGTGCCAGCAGGCGTATTCATACCAGCGGGGAAAAACTGTTTTTT.